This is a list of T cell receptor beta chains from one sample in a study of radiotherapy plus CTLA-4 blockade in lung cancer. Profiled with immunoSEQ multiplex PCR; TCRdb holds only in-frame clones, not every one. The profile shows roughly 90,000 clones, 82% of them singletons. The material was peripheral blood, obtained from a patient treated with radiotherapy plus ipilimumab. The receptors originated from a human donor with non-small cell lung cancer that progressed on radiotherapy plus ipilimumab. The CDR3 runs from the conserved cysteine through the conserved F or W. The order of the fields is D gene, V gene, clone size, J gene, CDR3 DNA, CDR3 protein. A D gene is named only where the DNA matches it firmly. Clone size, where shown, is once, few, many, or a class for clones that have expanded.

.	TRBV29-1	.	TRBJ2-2	TGCAGCGTCGGGCCGTTAAACACCGGGGAGCTGTTTTTT	CSVGPLNTGELFF
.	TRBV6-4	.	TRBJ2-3	TGTGCCAGCAGTGACGGGGAGGACACAGATACGCAGTATTTT	CASSDGEDTDTQYF
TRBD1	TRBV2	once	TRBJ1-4	TGTGCCAGCACCCCCACCGGGATAATGGGACAGATAAATGAAAAACTGTTTTTT	CASTPTGIMGQINEKLFF
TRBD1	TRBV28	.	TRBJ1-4	TGTGCCAGCAGTTTATGGGGGATGACAGGGGGCGTTGAAAAACTGTTTTTT	CASSLWGMTGGVEKLFF
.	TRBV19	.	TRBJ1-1	TGTGCCAGTAGTATCCAAGGCACTGAAGCTTTCTTT	CASSIQGTEAFF
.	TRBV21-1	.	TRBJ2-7	TGTGCCACCAGACGGCCGGAAGCATCCTACGAGCAGTACTTC	CATRRPEASYEQYF
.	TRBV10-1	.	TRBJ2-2	TGCGCCAGCAGTGAGGGCCAAAACACCGGGGAGCTGTTTTTT	CASSEGQNTGELFF
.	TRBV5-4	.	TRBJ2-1	TGTGCCAGCAGCTTGGGGGGCATAAATGAGCAGTTCTTC	CASSLGGINEQFF
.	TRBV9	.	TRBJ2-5	TGTGCCAGCAGCGTACAAGGGGGGCGGGAGACCCAGTACTTC	CASSVQGGRETQYF
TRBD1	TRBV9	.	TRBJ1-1	TGTGCCAGCAGCGTCGGGACAGGGTGGAAAGGCACTGAAGCTTTCTTT	CASSVGTGWKGTEAFF
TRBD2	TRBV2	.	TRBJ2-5	TGTGCCAGCAGGAGGGGGACTAGCGTTAAAGAGACCCAGTACTTC	CASRRGTSVKETQYF
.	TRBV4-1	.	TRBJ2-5	TGCGCCAGCAGCCAAGGCACAGCAGGGACGGTGCAGACCCAGTACTTC	CASSQGTAGTVQTQYF
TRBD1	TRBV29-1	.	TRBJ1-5	TGCAGCGTTGTTGCCACAGGGGCCAATCAGCCCCAGCATTTT	CSVVATGANQPQHF
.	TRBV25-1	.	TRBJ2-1	TGTGCCAGCAACGCACCGATTGGCGGGCAATCCACCTACAATGAGCAGTTCTTC	CASNAPIGGQSTYNEQFF
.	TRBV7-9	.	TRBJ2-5	TGTGCCAGCAGCTTAGTTCAGGGACGAGAGACCCAGTACTTC	CASSLVQGRETQYF
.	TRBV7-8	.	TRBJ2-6	TGTGCCAGCAGCTTACGCGGAGGGGCTGGGGCCAACGTCCTGACTTTC	CASSLRGGAGANVLTF
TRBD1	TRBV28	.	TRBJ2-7	TGTGCCAGCAGTTTTCTGGGGACAGGATCCTACGAGCAGTACTTC	CASSFLGTGSYEQYF
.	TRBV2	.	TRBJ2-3	TGTGCCAGCAGTGAAGGGGGGCAGGGCGCGCAGTATTTT	CASSEGGQGAQYF
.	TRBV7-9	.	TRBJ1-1	TGTGCCAGCAGCCTTACGGGAACTGAAGCTTTCTTT	CASSLTGTEAFF
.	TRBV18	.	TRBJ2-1	TGTGCCAGCTCACCTACTAGTAATGAGCAGTTCTTC	CASSPTSNEQFF
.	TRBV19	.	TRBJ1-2	TGTGCCAGTAGCGGCCAGTCTGGCTACACCTTC	CASSGQSGYTF
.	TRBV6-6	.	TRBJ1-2	TGTGCCAGCAGTTATCTCCCGCAGGGAGATGGCTACACCTTC	CASSYLPQGDGYTF
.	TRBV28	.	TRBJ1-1	TGTGCCAGCAGTCCCGGGACCTTAGACACTGAAGCTTTCTTT	CASSPGTLDTEAFF
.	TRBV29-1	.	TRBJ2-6	TGCAGCGCTCCACAGGGACTCTCTGGGGCCAACGTCCTGACTTTC	CSAPQGLSGANVLTF
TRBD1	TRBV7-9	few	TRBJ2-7	TGTGCCAGCAGGGCCGTAGCAGGGGGCTACGAGCAGTACTTC	CASRAVAGGYEQYF
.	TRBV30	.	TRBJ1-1	TGTGCCTGGAGTGTACGGGGCCGGAACACTGAAGCTTTCTTT	CAWSVRGRNTEAFF
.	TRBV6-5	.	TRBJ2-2	TGTGCCAGCAGTTATTGGCAGATGAACACCGGGGAGCTGTTTTTT	CASSYWQMNTGELFF
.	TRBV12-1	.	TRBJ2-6	TGTGCCAGCAGCTTTGTGGGGTTCTCTGGGGCCAACGTCCTGACTTTC	CASSFVGFSGANVLTF
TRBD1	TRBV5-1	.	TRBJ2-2	TGCGCCAGCAGCTGGACAGGGGCGAACACCGGGGAGCTGTTTTTT	CASSWTGANTGELFF
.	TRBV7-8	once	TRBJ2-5	TGTGCCAGCAGCTTAGGTGACAGTCAAGAGACCCAGTACTTC	CASSLGDSQETQYF
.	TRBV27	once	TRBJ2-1	TGTGCCAGCCGGGGCAGTTATGGCAGCACCTACAATGAGCAGTTCTTC	CASRGSYGSTYNEQFF
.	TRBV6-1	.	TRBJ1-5	TGTGCCATTTCCCGGGTAGGGGATGGCAATCAGCCCCAGCATTTT	CAISRVGDGNQPQHF
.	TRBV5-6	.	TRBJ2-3	TGTGCCAGCAGCTTGGAAAGCACAGATACGCAGTATTTT	CASSLESTDTQYF
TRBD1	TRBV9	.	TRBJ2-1	TGTGCCAGCAGCGGATATACAGGGGGCTTGTACAATGAGCAGTTCTTC	CASSGYTGGLYNEQFF
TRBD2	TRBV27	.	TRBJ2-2	TGTGCCAGCAGTTTTGTGCTAGCGGGAGGGCAGGACGGGGAGCTGTTTTTT	CASSFVLAGGQDGELFF
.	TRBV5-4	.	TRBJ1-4	TGTGCCAGCAGCTTGGGGGGGTTTAATGAAAAACTGTTTTTT	CASSLGGFNEKLFF
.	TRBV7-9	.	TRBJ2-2	TGTGCCAGCAGCTTAGAGGGAATAGGGGTCGGCGGGGAGCTGTTTTTT	CASSLEGIGVGGELFF
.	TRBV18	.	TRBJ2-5	TGTGCCAGCTCACCGGAAGGCCAAGAGACCCAGTACTTC	CASSPEGQETQYF
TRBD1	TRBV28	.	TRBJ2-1	TGTGCCAGCGGAACCGACAGGGTTCTCCGCCATGAGCAGTTCTTC	CASGTDRVLRHEQFF
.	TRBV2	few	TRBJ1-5	TGTGCCAGCAGTGTAGGGCGGGTGGATCAGCCCCAGCATTTT	CASSVGRVDQPQHF
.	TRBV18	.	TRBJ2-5	TGTGCCAGCTCCCTTCAAGAGACCCAGTACTTC	CASSLQETQYF
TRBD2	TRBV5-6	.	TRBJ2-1	TGTGCCAGCAGGTATGCGCGGGAGGGCCCCAATGAGCAGTTCTTC	CASRYAREGPNEQFF
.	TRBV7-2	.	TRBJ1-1	TGTGCCAGCAGCTTAGAGCCGGGTATAGCTGAAGCTTTCTTT	CASSLEPGIAEAFF
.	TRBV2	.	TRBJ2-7	TGTGCCAGCAGTGAAGCTTCGTGGCAGGGCGAGCAGTACTTC	CASSEASWQGEQYF
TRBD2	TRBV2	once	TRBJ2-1	TGTGCCAGCCTCAGCCCAGGAGGGACTAGCGTGAGCTCCTACAATGAGCAGTTCTTC	CASLSPGGTSVSSYNEQFF
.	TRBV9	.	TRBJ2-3	TGTGCCAGCAGCACCAGACCCCAAGATACGCAGTATTTT	CASSTRPQDTQYF
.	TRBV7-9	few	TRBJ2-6	TGTGCCAGCAGCTCAACTACGGGACGGCTTTCTGGGGCCAACGTCCTGACTTTC	CASSSTTGRLSGANVLTF